This T cell receptor (beta chain) appears in the sequencing data of a study of neurological immune-mediated disorders. General observations from the study: Patients with HTLV-1-associated myelopathy had the highest level of TCR clonal expansion, whereas patients with multiple sclerosis had the lowest level, falling beneath the level found in healthy controls.

Specified time point: longitudinal time-point 3. This clonotype was detected many times. Its antigen is as yet unknown. MiXCR, run by TCRdb on the 5' RACE reads, gives a single entry per CDR3 protein. The sample gives fewer than 110,000 distinct CDR3 sequences, under 14% of which show up once; about 3.1% is in the top ten. Per the germline V gene, CDR1 is SGHAT and CDR2 is FQNNGV. The CDR3 loop spans 17 amino acids. With 1 base removed from V and 1 base from J, the gap between germline ends came to 16 bases. The sample comprised PBMCs. The genes are TRBV11-2 and TRBJ1-1; D uncertain. The TCR comes from a female donor with HTLV-1-associated myelopathy (HAM/TSP). CDR3 bases: TGTGCCAGCAGCTTAGTAGCGGTAAGGGCGGGGAACACTGAAGCTTTCTTT. It yields the protein CASSLVAVRAGNTEAFF.